Listed below are T cell receptor beta chains from one sample, sequenced in a study of cytotoxic CD8 clonotypes in ibrutinib-treated CLL. The table came from immunoSEQ multiplex PCR; TCRdb's copy has only in-frame clones and leaves some out. Among about 180,000 clones listed, 84% were seen once. The sequenced sample was PBMCs, obtained after 24 months of ibrutinib treatment. The receptors were sampled from a human donor with chronic lymphocytic leukemia. Each CDR3 is given with its conserved first and last residue. The order of the fields is D gene, V gene, J gene, clone size, CDR3 protein, CDR3 DNA. The D gene is left open where the match is weak. Where a row states a size, it is once, few, many or the class of an expanded clone; other rows omit it.

NA	TRBV12-1	TRBJ2-1	NA	CASSFDGGAFGEQFF	TGTGCCAGCAGCTTTGACGGGGGGGCCTTCGGTGAGCAGTTCTTC
TRBD1	TRBV7-9	TRBJ1-2	NA	CASSPDRGLVYYGYTF	TGTGCCAGCAGCCCGGACAGGGGGCTTGTCTACTATGGCTACACCTTC
NA	TRBV19	TRBJ2-5	NA	CASRGGIGKTQYF	TGTGCCAGTAGAGGGGGTATAGGCAAGACCCAGTACTTC
NA	TRBV27	TRBJ1-4	NA	CARLKGGIRSNEKLFF	TGTGCCAGACTTAAGGGGGGGATTAGGTCTAATGAAAAACTGTTTTTT
TRBD1	TRBV27	TRBJ1-1	NA	CASSLDRANTEAFF	TGTGCCAGCAGTTTGGACAGGGCGAACACTGAAGCTTTCTTT
NA	TRBV5-6	TRBJ2-2	NA	CASSLWPGRTGELFF	TGTGCCAGCAGCTTGTGGCCAGGGCGTACCGGGGAGCTGTTTTTT
NA	TRBV6-5	TRBJ1-2	NA	CASSQQLNNYGYTF	TGTGCCAGCAGCCAACAGCTGAATAACTATGGCTACACCTTC
NA	TRBV27	TRBJ1-1	NA	CASSRGRTTADTEAFF	TGTGCCAGCAGTCGGGGAAGGACAACTGCGGACACTGAAGCTTTCTTT
NA	TRBV5-1	TRBJ2-1	few	CASSPVPSSYNEQFF	TGCGCCAGCAGCCCGGTCCCAAGCTCCTACAATGAGCAGTTCTTC
TRBD1	TRBV5-1	TRBJ1-3	NA	CASSLVATGAAGNTIYF	TGCGCCAGCAGCTTGGTGGCGACAGGGGCAGCTGGAAACACCATATATTTT
NA	TRBV5-1	TRBJ1-1	NA	CASSLEGTPNTEAFF	TGCGCCAGCAGCTTGGAAGGGACACCGAACACTGAAGCTTTCTTT
TRBD1	TRBV29-1	TRBJ2-3	NA	CSVDSGTGSTDTQYF	TGCAGCGTCGATTCCGGGACAGGCAGCACAGATACGCAGTATTTT
TRBD1	TRBV28	TRBJ1-2	NA	CASSRPTGGPGGYTF	TGTGCCAGCAGTCGCCCTACAGGGGGCCCAGGCGGCTACACCTTC
TRBD1	TRBV9	TRBJ2-7	NA	CASSVGTNRGFPYEQYF	TGTGCCAGCAGCGTAGGTACTAACAGGGGTTTTCCCTACGAGCAGTACTTC
TRBD1	TRBV5-1	TRBJ2-7	NA	CARPGQAYEQYF	TGCGCCAGACCGGGACAGGCCTACGAGCAGTACTTC
NA	TRBV5-1	TRBJ1-6	once	CASSLVQGPSPLHF	TGCGCCAGCAGCTTGGTACAGGGACCCTCACCCCTCCACTTT
NA	TRBV7-2	TRBJ1-1	NA	CASSLNGGRNTEAFF	TGTGCCAGCAGCTTGAATGGGGGTCGGAACACTGAAGCTTTCTTT
TRBD1	TRBV5-4	TRBJ2-2	NA	CASSWDRNTGELFF	TGTGCCAGCAGCTGGGACAGGAACACCGGGGAGCTGTTTTTT
NA	TRBV7-2	TRBJ1-5	NA	CASSLTVDGNQPQHF	TGTGCCAGCAGCCTCACGGTCGATGGCAATCAGCCCCAGCATTTT
NA	TRBV7-8	TRBJ1-2	once	CASSLMGNGGYTF	TGTGCCAGCAGCTTAATGGGGAATGGTGGCTACACCTTC
NA	TRBV4-1	TRBJ1-5	NA	CASSQEGGRSNQPQHF	TGCGCCAGCAGCCAAGAAGGGGGGAGATCCAATCAGCCCCAGCATTTT
TRBD2	TRBV4-2	TRBJ2-5	NA	CASSQAGGQAETQYF	TGTGCCAGCAGCCAAGCGGGAGGGCAGGCAGAGACCCAGTACTTC
TRBD1	TRBV5-6	TRBJ1-5	few	CASSLATGGLPQHF	TGTGCCAGCAGCTTAGCGACAGGGGGCCTGCCCCAGCATTTT
NA	TRBV5-1	TRBJ1-5	NA	CASSLMGGDQPQHF	TGCGCCAGCAGCTTAATGGGGGGGGATCAGCCCCAGCATTTT
TRBD1	TRBV6-5	TRBJ2-7	NA	CASSYSVGQGFYEQYF	TGTGCCAGCAGTTACTCGGTTGGACAGGGATTCTACGAGCAGTACTTC
TRBD1	TRBV5-6	TRBJ1-4	few	CASRRRTGDAKLFF	TGTGCCAGCAGACGCAGGACAGGGGATGCTAAACTGTTTTTT
TRBD2	TRBV11-2	TRBJ2-5	once	CASSRLAGGPKETQYF	TGTGCCAGCAGTCGACTAGCGGGGGGGCCAAAAGAGACCCAGTACTTC
NA	TRBV6-5	TRBJ2-3	NA	CVSKGNRDTQYF	TGTGTCAGCAAGGGCAACAGAGATACGCAGTATTTT
NA	TRBV7-2	TRBJ2-3	NA	CASSFQGSTDTQYF	TGTGCCAGCAGCTTCCAGGGGAGCACAGATACGCAGTATTTT
NA	TRBV6-1	TRBJ2-6	NA	CASSDRRSGANVLTF	TGTGCCAGCAGTGATCGTCGGTCTGGGGCCAACGTCCTGACTTTC
NA	TRBV23-1	TRBJ1-5	once	CASSQNRVGNQPQHF	TGCGCCAGCAGTCAAAACAGGGTGGGCAATCAGCCCCAGCATTTT
TRBD2	TRBV6-5	TRBJ2-1	NA	CASSYSIGTSYNEQFF	TGTGCCAGCAGTTACTCGATTGGGACTAGCTACAATGAGCAGTTCTTC
NA	TRBV9	TRBJ1-3	NA	CASSAPPVGVSNTIYF	TGTGCCAGCAGCGCCCCCCCGGTAGGAGTTTCGAACACCATATATTTT
NA	TRBV2	TRBJ1-4	NA	CASNQRKNNEKLFF	TGTGCCAGTAATCAACGAAAAAATAATGAAAAACTGTTTTTT
NA	TRBV5-4	TRBJ1-2	NA	CASSSNRVVGGYTF	TGTGCCAGCAGTTCTAACAGGGTCGTTGGGGGCTACACCTTC
TRBD1	TRBV19	TRBJ1-1	NA	CASSTAGTAYTEAFF	TGTGCCAGTAGTACCGCTGGGACAGCATACACTGAAGCTTTCTTT
TRBD2	TRBV7-2	TRBJ2-3	NA	CASTYGGSLDTQYF	TGTGCCAGCACCTATGGCGGGAGTCTAGATACGCAGTATTTT
TRBD1	TRBV18	TRBJ2-7	NA	CASSPGTGISYEQYF	TGTGCCAGCTCACCAGGGACAGGGATCTCCTACGAGCAGTACTTC
NA	TRBV18	TRBJ2-7	NA	CASSPNGGLKYEQYF	TGTGCCAGCTCACCAAACGGGGGCCTTAAATACGAGCAGTACTTC
NA	TRBV4-1	TRBJ2-7	NA	CASSQDPLYYEQYF	TGCGCCAGCAGCCAAGATCCCCTATACTACGAGCAGTACTTC
NA	TRBV5-1	TRBJ1-3	NA	CASSLGQTFSGNTIYF	TGCGCCAGCAGCTTAGGACAGACCTTCTCTGGAAACACCATATATTTT
NA	TRBV10-3	TRBJ2-3	NA	CAIRGQGWRSSTDTQYF	TGTGCCATCAGGGGTCAGGGGTGGCGTTCTAGCACAGATACGCAGTATTTT
TRBD1	TRBV2	TRBJ2-7	few	CASRHRGPSSYEQYF	TGTGCCAGCCGCCACAGGGGCCCTAGCTCCTACGAGCAGTACTTC